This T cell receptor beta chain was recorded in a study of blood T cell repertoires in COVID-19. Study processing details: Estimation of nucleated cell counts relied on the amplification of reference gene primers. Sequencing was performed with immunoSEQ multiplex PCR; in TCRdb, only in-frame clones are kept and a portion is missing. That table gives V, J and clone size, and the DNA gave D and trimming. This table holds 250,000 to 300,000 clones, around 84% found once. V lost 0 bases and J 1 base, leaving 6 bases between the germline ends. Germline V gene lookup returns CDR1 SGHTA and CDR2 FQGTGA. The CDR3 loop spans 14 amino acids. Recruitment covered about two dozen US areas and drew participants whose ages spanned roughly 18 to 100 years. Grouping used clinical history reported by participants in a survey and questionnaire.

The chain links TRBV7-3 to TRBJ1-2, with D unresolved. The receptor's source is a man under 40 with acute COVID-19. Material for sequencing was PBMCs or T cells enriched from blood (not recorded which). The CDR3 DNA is TGTGCCAGCAGCTTAACAGCTAGTAACTATGGCTACACCTTC. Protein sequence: CASSLTASNYGYTF. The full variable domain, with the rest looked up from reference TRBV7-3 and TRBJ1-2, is GAGVSQTPSNKVTEKGKYVELRCDPISGHTALYWYRQSLGQGPEFLIYFQGTGAADDSGLPNDRFFAVRPEGSVSTLKIQRTERGDSAVYLCASSLTASNYGYTFGSGTRLTVV.